The 12 T cell receptor beta chains below were found in one sample sequenced in a study of T cells after yellow fever vaccination. TCRdb fed the 5' RACE reads into MiXCR, producing one record per CDR3 protein. The data show roughly 500,000 distinct CDR3 sequences, with over 15% seen just once and approximately 15% held by the top ten. Sequences were derived from PBMCs, sampled 15 days after the yellow fever booster vaccination. The receptors come from a man between 25 and 39 years old who received the YFV17D yellow fever vaccine.

This chain's CDR3 is CRVRDFINEQFF. Written as DNA, the CDR3 is TGCAGGGTCCGGGACTTCATCAATGAGCAGTTCTTC. The chain joins TRBV20-1 to TRBJ2-1; tentatively, D is TRBD2 (6 bases). The CDR3 is 12 residues long. The germline gives CDR1 DFQATT, CDR2 SNEGSKA (reference sequence).

This clonotype was observed many times. This chain connects TRBV5-1 to TRBJ2-3; D is perhaps TRBD1 or TRBD2 (5 bases each). The CDR3 consists of 16 residues. Trimming left V 3 bases short and J 3 bases short, with 17 bases between. Germline-derived CDR1 and CDR2 are SGHRS and YFSETQ. The CDR3 region is CASSSHGGGWTDTQYF. CDR3 coding DNA: TGCGCCAGCAGCTCCCATGGTGGGGGTTGGACAGATACGCAGTATTTT.

This clonotype has just a few counts. The chain combines TRBV7-2 with TRBJ2-7; no reliable D call. This CDR3 has 13 amino acids. Germline lookup yields CDR1 SGHTA and CDR2 FQGNSA. Deletions cut 7 bases from V and 2 bases from J, with 12 bases between. CDR3 region: CASTEQATYEQYF. The CDR3 DNA sequence: TGTGCCAGCACCGAACAAGCCACCTACGAGCAGTACTTC. The whole variable domain, filled in from reference TRBV7-2 and TRBJ2-7, reads GAGVSQSPSNKVTEKGKDVELRCDPISGHTALYWYRQSLGQGLEFLIYFQGNSAPDKSGLPSDRFSAERTGGSVSTLTIQRTQQEDSAVYLCASTEQATYEQYFGPGTRLTVT.

Points on this clonotype: A read error is likely, as this CDR3 ends without the conserved phenylalanine or tryptophan. The limits of the CDR3 on the DNA are not certain, so only TCRdb's listed CDR3 is given. The chain links TRBV7-9 to TRBJ2-3. The CDR3 spans 8 residues, counting both ends. CDR1 SEHNR and CDR2 FQNEAQ come from the germline V gene (reference sequence). The CDR3 is CASSFLSS.

The chain employs TRBV6-2 or TRBV6-3 and TRBJ2-2; TRBD2 aligns across 9 bases. The J segment lost 6 bases and the V segment lost 6 bases, leaving 5 bases of the junction unmatched. Germline values: CDR1 MNHEY, CDR2 SVGEGT. The CDR3 extends over 14 amino acids. The CDR3 DNA follows: TGTGCCAGCAGAGGACTAGCGTTCGCCGGGGAGCTGTTTTTT. Its protein product is CASRGLAFAGELFF.

J is TRBJ2-5 and V is TRBV5-1; D is uncertain. The CDR3 spans 12 residues. V shed 7 bases and J shed 2 bases, with 9 bases lying between them. In germline, CDR1 is SGHRS, CDR2 YFSETQ. CDR3 nucleotides: TGCGCCAGCGGTTTTCAACAAGAGACCCAGTACTTC. Translated, it gives CASGFQQETQYF.

This clonotype appeared a few times. The rearrangement joins TRBV15 to TRBJ2-2; 13 bases agree with TRBD2. The ends lost 3 bases at V and 1 base at J; junction bases unmatched: 2. Germline CDR1 and CDR2: LNHNV and YYDKDF (reference sequence). This CDR3 comprises 17 residues. For the CDR3, the DNA is TGTGCCACCAGCAGTCGACTAGCGGGGGGGAACACCGGGGAGCTGTTTTTT. It yields the protein CATSSRLAGGNTGELFF.

This clonotype has at least ten counts. The chain recombines TRBV7-2 with TRBJ2-3; TRBD2 matches at 11 bases. The V gene end was trimmed by 1 base and the J gene end by 0 bases; junction bases not matched to a gene: 3. The germline V gene encodes CDR1 SGHTA and CDR2 FQGNSA. The CDR3 has 17 residues. CDR3 sequence (DNA): TGTGCCAGCAGCTTAGTTAGCGGGAGGGTTAGCACAGATACGCAGTATTTT. Protein: CASSLVSGRVSTDTQYF.

The chain couples TRBV5-1 to TRBJ2-5; D is unresolved. V lost 4 bases to trimming and J lost 5 bases, with 12 bases between them. In germline, CDR1 is SGHRS, CDR2 YFSETQ. The CDR3 has 13 residues. The CDR3 region has the DNA TGCGCCAGCAGCCCGAGAACGTTGGAGACCCAGTACTTC. Translating gives CASSPRTLETQYF.

DNA for the CDR3: TGTGCCAGCAGTCCGACTTCCGGGACAGGGGTCCGGGAGCTGTTTTTT. Its protein is CASSPTSGTGVRELFF. The chain links TRBV27 to TRBJ2-2; 10 bases map to TRBD1. CDR1 MNHEY and CDR2 SMNVEV come from the germline V gene (reference sequence). V lost 5 bases and J lost 9; bases outside the gene matches: 12. CDR3 length equals 16 residues.

This chain links TRBV6-1 with TRBJ1-4; 7 bases are shared with TRBD1. V shed 4 bases, J shed 5 bases, and the junction held 4 bases outside the gene matches. There are 14 residues in the CDR3. Looked up from germline, CDR1 is MNHNS and CDR2 is SASEGT. This CDR3 is CASSGDSSNEKLFF. CDR3 bases: TGTGCCAGCAGTGGGGACAGCTCCAATGAAAAACTGTTTTTT.

This clonotype was observed many times. The chain recombines TRBV12-3 or TRBV12-4 with TRBJ2-1; D is possibly TRBD1 (5 bases). This CDR3 spans 11 amino acids. Trimming stripped 8 bases from V and 5 bases from J, with 7 bases between. The CDR3 DNA follows: TGTGCCAGCCTAGGGGACAATGAGCAGTTCTTC. Translated: CASLGDNEQFF.